This TCR beta chain was captured by sequencing in a study of T cell repertoires in cytomegalovirus infection. Study at large: Signatures in public TCR beta sequences pointed to both CMV infection and matching HLA type. Overall study results and limits: There were carriers of CMV plus the relevant HLA, and cumulative public TCR beta family frequency identified them.

This clonotype was seen a few times. Its antigen is undetermined. One entry per CDR3 protein, called by TCRdb with MiXCR from the reads. The table lists about 470,000 distinct CDR3 sequences, approximately 42% of them singletons, with about two fifths in the top ten. Germline V CDR1 and CDR2: MNHEY, SVGEGT. The CDR3 contains 8 residues. Trimming removed 10 bases from V and 8 bases from J, with 5 bases in between. The chain is built from TRBV6-2 or TRBV6-3 and TRBJ1-1; D remains ambiguous. The sequencing here drew on cultured PBMCs, taken from culture after CMV antigen stimulation. This receptor was obtained from a human donor in good health (CMV status not recorded). Some clones in this sample may be carry-over from other donors' samples. CDR3: CAISEAFF. The CDR3 DNA is TGTGCCATTTCGGAAGCTTTCTTT.